Below, 25 T cell receptor beta chains from the same sample are listed, as sequenced in a study of Ad26.COV2.S vaccination and SARS-CoV-2 variants. The treatment here: about 20 received Ad26.COV2.S at low or high dose, single or two shots; about 5 received placebo; per-sample allocation not given. Material that was analyzed had been drawn on day 63 after the first vaccine or placebo injection. Clones were read by immunoSEQ multiplex PCR, and TCRdb kept only the in-frame ones, dropping some. The sample includes a few hundred thousand clones, about 92% of them seen just once. Sample: peripheral blood, taken in a trial of Ad26.COV2.S vaccine versus placebo. The receptors here all came from a person between 18 and 65 years old who received the Ad26.COV2.S COVID-19 vaccine or a placebo.

The V call is TRBV18, the J call TRBJ1-5; unclear D gene. Between the trimmed V and J ends, which lost 2 bases and 7 bases, there was a span of 12 bases. This CDR3 region has 14 residues. Germline values: CDR1 KGHSH, CDR2 LQKENI. The CDR3 loop reads CASSPDRVIQPQHF. Here the CDR3 DNA reads TGTGCCAGCTCACCAGATCGGGTCATCCAGCCCCAGCATTTT. The complete variable domain, with remaining parts taken from reference TRBV18 and TRBJ1-5, reads NAGVMQNPRHLVRRRGQEARLRCSPMKGHSHVYWYRQLPEEGLKFMVYLQKENIIDESGMPKERFSAEFPKEGPSILRIQQVVRGDSAAYFCASSPDRVIQPQHFGDGTRLSIL.

The chain links TRBV9 to TRBJ1-4; D gene uncertain. Trimming removed 0 bases from V and 8 bases from J, with 20 bases in between. The CDR3 runs 17 residues. Germline CDR1 SGDLS, CDR2 YYNGEE. The CDR3, as DNA: TGTGCCAGCAGCGTAGGAGGGATTGGACGCAGTATGGAAAAACTGTTTTTT. Translated, it gives CASSVGGIGRSMEKLFF.

This chain connects TRBV7-9 to TRBJ1-4, with D unresolved. The CDR3 length is 12 residues. Deletions cut 1 base from V and 7 bases from J, with 4 bases between. Per germline, CDR1 SEHNR and CDR2 FQNEAQ (reference sequence). The CDR3 loop reads CASSLGGEKLFF. CDR3 DNA sequence: TGTGCCAGCAGCTTAGGGGGTGAAAAACTGTTTTTT.

The genes are TRBV28 and TRBJ2-7; the D gene is possibly TRBD1 (5 bases). Trimming shortened V by 5 bases and J by 1 base, and 15 bases separated the two germline ends. The CDR3 runs to 15 residues. Germline V gives CDR1 MDHEN, CDR2 SYDVKM. The DNA for the CDR3 is TGTGCCAGCAGTATTGCAGGGTTAGGATCCTACGAGCAGTACTTC. It translates to CASSIAGLGSYEQYF.

This clone was counted once. V and J are TRBV2 and TRBJ1-5; maybe TRBD1 (5 bases). Germline loops: CDR1 SNHLY, CDR2 FYNNEI. Deletions cut 6 bases from V and 9 bases from J, with 24 bases between. The length of the CDR3 is 16 residues. CDR3 coding DNA: TGTGCCAGCAGGCTAAACCTGGGGGGAGGAGAGGGGCCCCAGCATTTT. It is translated as CASRLNLGGGEGPQHF.

This rearrangement joins TRBV3-1 (or the pseudogene TRBV3-2) to TRBJ2-7; tentatively, D is TRBD2 (6 bases). V lost 6 bases and J lost 2, with 20 bases in between. Germline assignment: CDR1 LGHDT and CDR2 YNNKEL (reference sequence). The length of the CDR3 is 16 residues. The CDR3 DNA sequence: TGTGCCAGCAGGCCCACGCCGGGACTCAAGACCTACGAGCAGTACTTC. This translates into CASRPTPGLKTYEQYF.

The chain uses TRBV27 and TRBJ1-2, with 8 bases aligning to TRBD1. This CDR3 has 17 amino acids. V lost 2 bases, J lost 4 bases, and 12 bases stayed unmatched. Germline CDR1 reads MNHEY; CDR2 reads SMNVEV (reference sequence). CDR3 sequence (DNA): TGTGCCAGCAGTTTAAAGATTCGGCAGGGGGCATTCTATGGCTACACCTTC. This translates into CASSLKIRQGAFYGYTF.

The rearrangement joins TRBV2 to TRBJ2-7; TRBD2 might be the D (5 bases). The CDR3 runs 14 residues. Per the germline V gene, CDR1 is SNHLY and CDR2 is FYNNEI. V lost 3 bases and J lost 1, with 10 bases in between. The CDR3: CASSDRGTSYEQYF. In DNA, the CDR3 is TGTGCCAGCAGTGACCGGGGTACGTCCTACGAGCAGTACTTC.

The chain combines TRBV9 with TRBJ1-1, with D perhaps TRBD1 (5 bases). The CDR3 is 13 residues long. Trimming took off 2 bases at V and 11 bases at J, with 16 bases between the two ends. In germline, CDR1 is SGDLS, CDR2 YYNGEE. The CDR3: CASSVNIGDRAFF. The CDR3 nucleotides are TGTGCCAGCAGCGTGAATATAGGGGATCGGGCTTTCTTT.

The chain has TRBV12-5 and TRBJ2-7; D gene ambiguous. CDR3 length equals 17 residues. Germline CDR1 LGHNT, CDR2 FRNRAP. Between the trimmed V and J ends, which lost 0 bases and 5 bases, there was a span of 20 bases. Here the CDR3 DNA reads TGTGCTAGTGGTTTGGTTCTTCGGGCAGAACCCACCCACGAGCAGTACTTC. Amino acid sequence: CASGLVLRAEPTHEQYF.

The chain combines TRBV28 with TRBJ1-6; D perhaps matches TRBD1 (6 bases). CDR1 and CDR2 (germline): MDHEN, SYDVKM. V was shortened by 3 bases and J by 2 bases, with 8 bases between the two germline ends. The CDR3 extends over 15 amino acids. In DNA, the CDR3 is TGTGCCAGCAGTTTCAGGGACACCTATAATTCACCCCTCCACTTT. Its protein product is CASSFRDTYNSPLHF.

As DNA, the CDR3 is TGTGCCAGCAGCTCGGGACTAGCGACAGATACGCAGTATTTT. Protein product: CASSSGLATDTQYF. This rearrangement joins TRBV7-2 to TRBJ2-3, with 10 bases fitting TRBD2. V was clipped by 4 bases and J by 3 bases; unmatched bases: 1. The CDR3 consists of 14 residues. Germline CDR1 SGHTA, CDR2 FQGNSA.

This clone has a handful of counts. The genes are TRBV30 and TRBJ1-5; tentatively, D is TRBD1 (6 bases). From germline, CDR1 is GTSNPN and CDR2 SVGIG (reference sequence). The V gene lost 2 bases and the J gene lost 7 bases, with 12 bases spanning the gap. The CDR3 contains 13 residues. CDR3 nucleotides: TGTGCCTGGAGTCATCAAGGGGGGCAGCCCCAGCATTTT. Translated: CAWSHQGGQPQHF.

This chain uses TRBV10-3 with TRBJ1-2; a weak D match, TRBD1 (5 bases). This CDR3 is 15 amino acids long. Germline CDR1 ENHRY, CDR2 SYGVKD. V was cut by 6 bases and J by 0 bases, with 14 bases left in between. The CDR3 sequence is CAIRTTALPNYGYTF. Here the CDR3 DNA reads TGTGCCATCAGGACGACAGCTCTACCTAACTATGGCTACACCTTC.

This chain uses TRBV6-1 with TRBJ1-2, with D hard to call. This CDR3 contains 16 residues. CDR1 is MNHNS and CDR2 is SASEGT in the germline V gene. Trimming cost V 0 bases and J 0 bases, with 11 bases left between them. CDR3 residues: CASSEASGRTNYGYTF. The CDR3 DNA reads TGTGCCAGCAGTGAAGCGTCGGGAAGAACTAACTATGGCTACACCTTC.

The chain couples TRBV10-3 to TRBJ1-6; D is undetermined. The V and J ends lost 4 bases and 5 bases respectively, with 9 bases between them. The CDR3 runs 14 residues. Germline assignment: CDR1 ENHRY and CDR2 SYGVKD. The CDR3 region is CAISVGNNNSPLHF. Written as DNA, the CDR3 is TGTGCCATCAGTGTTGGCAACAATAATTCACCCCTCCACTTT.

The chain joins TRBV3-1 (or the pseudogene TRBV3-2) to TRBJ2-5; 10 bases agree with TRBD2. This CDR3 is built from 16 residues. Trimming at V came to 5 bases and at J to 4 bases, leaving 10 bases not matched to a gene. Germline V gene data show CDR1 as LGHDT and CDR2 as YNNKEL (reference sequence). The CDR3 region has the DNA TGTGCCAGCAGCTCCCGGACTAGCGGAACGGCAGAGACCCAGTACTTC. Translated, it gives CASSSRTSGTAETQYF.

The chain carries TRBV11-2 and TRBJ2-6; the D is unclear. V was clipped by 5 bases and J by 2 bases, with 10 bases between them. This CDR3 spans 15 amino acids. CDR1 and CDR2 from the germline V gene are SGHAT and FQNNGV. The CDR3 DNA follows: TGTGCCAGCAGCCGTCCTGGGGCTGGGGCCAACGTCCTGACTTTC. Translated: CASSRPGAGANVLTF.

This chain connects TRBV12-3 or TRBV12-4 to TRBJ1-1; D is possibly TRBD1 (5 bases). The CDR3 runs 13 residues. The germline V and J ends were trimmed by 5 bases and 1 base, with 8 bases remaining between them. As DNA, the CDR3 is TGTGCCAGCAGTGGGACGCCGAACACTGAAGCTTTCTTT. It translates to CASSGTPNTEAFF.

Regarding this clone: Other DNA sequences in this sample translate to the same CDR3. The V and J genes are TRBV3-1 (or the pseudogene TRBV3-2) and TRBJ2-7; 14 bases align to TRBD2. From germline, CDR1 is LGHDT and CDR2 YNNKEL (reference sequence). V gave up 5 bases and J gave up 1 base; unmatched junction bases: 4. This CDR3 spans 16 amino acids. The CDR3: CASSYGLAGGSYEQYF. DNA for the CDR3: TGTGCCAGCAGCTACGGACTAGCGGGGGGTTCCTACGAGCAGTACTTC.

CDR3 DNA sequence: TGTGCCAGCAGCGTCGGGACTAGCGTCTACAATGAGCAGTTCTTC. Translating it yields CASSVGTSVYNEQFF. The chain has TRBV9 and TRBJ2-1; 10 nucleotides agree with TRBD2. The CDR3 has 15 residues. Trimming removed 2 bases from V and 3 bases from J; junction bases left unmatched: 2. Germline V gives CDR1 SGDLS, CDR2 YYNGEE.

The rearrangement links TRBV10-1 to TRBJ2-7; TRBD1 matches at 8 bases. Germline V gene lookup returns CDR1 WNHNN and CDR2 SYGVQD (reference sequence). There are 15 residues in the CDR3. V was pared by 6 bases and J by 0 bases, with 7 bases of the junction left unmatched. The DNA for the CDR3 is TGCGCCAGCAGCCGGGGTGGGACAGGCTCCTACGAGCAGTACTTC. Translation: CASSRGGTGSYEQYF.

This sequence joins TRBV7-2 and TRBJ2-3; possibly TRBD1 for D (6 bases). The CDR3 loop spans 14 amino acids. Germline lookup yields CDR1 SGHTA and CDR2 FQGNSA. The ends were cut back, 3 bases at V and 1 base at J, with 8 bases in the middle. CDR3 sequence: CASSLNRGTDTQYF. DNA of the CDR3: TGTGCCAGCAGCTTGAACAGGGGCACAGATACGCAGTATTTT.

This chain links TRBV16 with TRBJ1-5; 7 bases fit TRBD1. CDR1 is KGHSY, CDR2 FQNENV, per germline. Losses at the gene ends were 2 bases for V and 4 bases for J; bases not matched to a gene: 14. This CDR3 has 18 residues. The CDR3 bases are TGTGCCAGCAGCCAACCCCGGGACAGCCCCAGGGGAAATCAGCCCCAGCATTTT. It is translated as CASSQPRDSPRGNQPQHF.

The V call is TRBV7-2, the J call TRBJ2-2; D ambiguous. V was pared by 2 bases and J by 2 bases, with 12 bases between. The CDR3 covers 16 residues. In germline, CDR1 is SGHTA, CDR2 FQGNSA. CDR3 loop: CASSLFSRTNTGELFF. The CDR3 DNA sequence: TGTGCCAGCAGCTTATTCAGCCGAACTAACACCGGGGAGCTGTTTTTT.